This T cell receptor (beta chain) was observed in a study of T-cell memory formation after mild COVID-19. Study findings and constraints: A subset of responding clones appeared in pre-infection memory, suggesting cross-reactive memory joined.

The germline V gene encodes CDR1 SGHRS and CDR2 YFSETQ. The V gene lost 0 bases and the J gene lost 2 bases, with 9 bases spanning the gap. The CDR3 sequence is 15 residues long. UMIs and sample barcodes were carried by the TCR alpha and TCR beta cDNA libraries that 5'RACE produced using constant-segment primers. TCRdb independently ran MiXCR on the 5' RACE reads; one entry per CDR3 protein. The sample has about 320,000 distinct CDR3 sequences, roughly an eighth seen once. The sample holds many counts of this clonotype. Its antigen remains unknown. Sequencing was done on a sample of PBMCs or a T cell subset sorted from them (not recorded which). The chain carries TRBV5-1 and TRBJ2-1; D perhaps matches TRBD1 (5 bases). The clonotype originates from a man aged 18 to 29 who had mild COVID-19 (a few samples of this study predate the infection). Cell type and time point are not known. CDR3 amino acids: CASSLVAGTYNEQFF. The DNA for the CDR3 is TGCGCCAGCAGCTTGGTGGCAGGGACCTACAATGAGCAGTTCTTC.